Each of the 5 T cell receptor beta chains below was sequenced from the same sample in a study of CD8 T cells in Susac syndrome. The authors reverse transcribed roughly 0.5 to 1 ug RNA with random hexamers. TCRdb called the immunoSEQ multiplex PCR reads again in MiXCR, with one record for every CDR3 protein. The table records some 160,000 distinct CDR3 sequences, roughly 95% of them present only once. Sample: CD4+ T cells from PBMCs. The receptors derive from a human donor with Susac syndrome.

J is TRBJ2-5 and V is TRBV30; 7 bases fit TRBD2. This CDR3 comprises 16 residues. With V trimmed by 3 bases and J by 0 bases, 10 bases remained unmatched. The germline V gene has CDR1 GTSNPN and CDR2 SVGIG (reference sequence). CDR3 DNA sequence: TGTGCCTGGAGGGCTACCTTGGGGAGGGACCAAGAGACCCAGTACTTC. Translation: CAWRATLGRDQETQYF.

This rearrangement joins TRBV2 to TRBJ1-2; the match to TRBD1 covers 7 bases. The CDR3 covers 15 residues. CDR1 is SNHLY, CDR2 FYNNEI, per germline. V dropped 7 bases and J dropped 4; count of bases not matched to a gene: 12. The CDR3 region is CASTVIAGGSYGYTF. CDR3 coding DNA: TGTGCCAGCACTGTGATAGCAGGGGGATCCTATGGCTACACCTTC.

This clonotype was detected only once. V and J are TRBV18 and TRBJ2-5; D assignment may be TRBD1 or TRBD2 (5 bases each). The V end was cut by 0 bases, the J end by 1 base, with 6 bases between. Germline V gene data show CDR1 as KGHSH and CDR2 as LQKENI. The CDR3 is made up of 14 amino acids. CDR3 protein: CASSPPGRQETQYF. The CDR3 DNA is TGTGCCAGCTCACCACCGGGACGCCAAGAGACCCAGTACTTC.

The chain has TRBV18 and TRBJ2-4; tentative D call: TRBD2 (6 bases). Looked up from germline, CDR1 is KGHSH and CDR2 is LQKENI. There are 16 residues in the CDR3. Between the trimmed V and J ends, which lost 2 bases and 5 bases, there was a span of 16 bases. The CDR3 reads CASSPGGVGLENIQYF. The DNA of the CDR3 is TGTGCCAGCTCACCAGGAGGGGTCGGTTTAGAAAACATTCAGTACTTC.

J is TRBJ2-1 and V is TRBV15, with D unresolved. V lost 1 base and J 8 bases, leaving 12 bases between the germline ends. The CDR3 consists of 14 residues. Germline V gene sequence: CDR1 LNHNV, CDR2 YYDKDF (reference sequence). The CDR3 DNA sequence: TGTGCCACCAGCAGAGGGGATGAATGGGATGAGCAGTTCTTC. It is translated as CATSRGDEWDEQFF.